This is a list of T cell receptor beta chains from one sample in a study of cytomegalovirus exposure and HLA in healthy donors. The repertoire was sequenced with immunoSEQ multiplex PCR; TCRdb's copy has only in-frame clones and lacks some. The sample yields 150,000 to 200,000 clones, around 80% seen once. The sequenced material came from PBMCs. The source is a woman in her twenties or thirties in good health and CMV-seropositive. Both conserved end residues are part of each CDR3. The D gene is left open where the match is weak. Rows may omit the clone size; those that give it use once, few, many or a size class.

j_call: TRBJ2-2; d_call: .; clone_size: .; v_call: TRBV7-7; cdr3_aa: CASSLGGGAGTGELFF; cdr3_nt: TGTGCCAGCAGCTTAGGAGGTGGTGCGGGCACCGGGGAGCTGTTTTTT
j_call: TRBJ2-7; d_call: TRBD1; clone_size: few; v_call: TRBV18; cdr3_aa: CASSRSGTGVYEQYF; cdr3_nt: TGTGCCAGCTCACGCTCCGGGACAGGGGTCTACGAGCAGTACTTC
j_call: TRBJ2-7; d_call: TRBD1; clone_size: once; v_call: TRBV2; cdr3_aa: CASSGQGLGAYEQYF; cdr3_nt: TGTGCCAGCAGTGGACAGGGTCTGGGGGCCTACGAGCAGTACTTC
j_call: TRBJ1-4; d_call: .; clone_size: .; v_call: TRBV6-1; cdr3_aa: CASRVGVINEKLFF; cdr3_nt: TGTGCCAGCAGGGTTGGAGTGATTAATGAAAAACTGTTTTTT
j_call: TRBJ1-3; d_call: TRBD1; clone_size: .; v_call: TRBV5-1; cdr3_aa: CASSRDRGSGNTIYF; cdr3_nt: TGCGCCAGCAGCCGGGACAGGGGGTCTGGAAACACCATATATTTT
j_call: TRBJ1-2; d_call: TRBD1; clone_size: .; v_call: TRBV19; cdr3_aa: CASRNPGQTNYGYTF; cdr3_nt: TGTGCCAGTAGGAATCCGGGACAGACTAACTATGGCTACACCTTC
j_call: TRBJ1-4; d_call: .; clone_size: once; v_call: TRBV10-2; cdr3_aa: CASNQAGGNEKLFF; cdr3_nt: TGCGCCAGCAACCAGGCGGGGGGCAATGAAAAACTGTTTTTT
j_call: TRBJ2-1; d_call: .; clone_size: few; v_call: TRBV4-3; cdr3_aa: CASSQESTGGGPVNEQFF; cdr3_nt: TGCGCCAGCAGCCAAGAATCTACAGGGGGAGGGCCGGTCAATGAGCAGTTCTTC
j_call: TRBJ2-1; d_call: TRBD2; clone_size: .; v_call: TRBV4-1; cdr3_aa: CASSQAPGLAGEGEQFF; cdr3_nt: TGCGCCAGCAGCCAAGCACCGGGACTAGCGGGAGAGGGTGAGCAGTTCTTC
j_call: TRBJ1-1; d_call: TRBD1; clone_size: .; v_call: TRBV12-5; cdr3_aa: CASGGHHGTAMNTEAFF; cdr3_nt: TGTGCTAGTGGGGGGCATCACGGGACAGCAATGAACACTGAAGCTTTCTTT
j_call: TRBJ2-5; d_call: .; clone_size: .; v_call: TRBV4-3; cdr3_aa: CASSLAQGRQETQYF; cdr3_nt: TGCGCCAGCAGCCTGGCCCAGGGCCGTCAAGAGACCCAGTACTTC
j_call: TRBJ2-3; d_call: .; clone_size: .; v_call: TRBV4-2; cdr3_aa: CASSQGDSLEDTQYF; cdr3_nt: TGTGCCAGCAGCCAGGGGGACTCCTTAGAAGATACGCAGTATTTT
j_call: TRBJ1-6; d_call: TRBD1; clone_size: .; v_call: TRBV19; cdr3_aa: CASNTGDSPLHF; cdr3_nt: TGTGCCAGTAACACAGGGGACTCACCCCTCCACTTT
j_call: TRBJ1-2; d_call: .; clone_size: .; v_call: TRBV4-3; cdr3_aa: CASSHLTGRGGGSPGYTF; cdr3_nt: TGCGCCAGCAGCCACTTAACAGGGAGGGGGGGAGGGTCGCCTGGCTACACCTTC
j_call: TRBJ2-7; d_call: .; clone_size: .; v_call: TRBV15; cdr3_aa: CATSRTPSYEQYF; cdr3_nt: TGTGCCACCAGCCGGACTCCTTCGTACGAGCAGTACTTC
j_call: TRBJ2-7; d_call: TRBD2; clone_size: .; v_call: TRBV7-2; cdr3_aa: CASSSQAGGPYEQYF; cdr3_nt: TGTGCCAGCAGCTCACAAGCGGGGGGGCCCTACGAGCAGTACTTC
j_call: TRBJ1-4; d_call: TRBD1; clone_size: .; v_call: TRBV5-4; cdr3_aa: CASSLSGQGIEKLFF; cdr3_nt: TGTGCCAGCAGCTTGTCGGGACAGGGGATTGAAAAACTGTTTTTT
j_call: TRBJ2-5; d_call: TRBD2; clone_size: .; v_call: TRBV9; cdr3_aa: CASSVSPSGGETQYF; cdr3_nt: TGTGCCAGCAGCGTTAGTCCCTCCGGGGGGGAGACCCAGTACTTC
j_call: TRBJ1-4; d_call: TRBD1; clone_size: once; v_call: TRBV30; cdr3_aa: CAWSDLTGESEKLFF; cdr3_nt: TGTGCCTGGAGTGACCTCACAGGGGAGAGTGAAAAACTGTTTTTT
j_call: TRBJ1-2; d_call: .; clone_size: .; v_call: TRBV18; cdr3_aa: CASSALERQVYGYTF; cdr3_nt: TGTGCCAGCTCAGCGCTGGAGCGACAGGTCTATGGCTACACCTTC
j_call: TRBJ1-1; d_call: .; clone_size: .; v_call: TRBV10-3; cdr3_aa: CAISPRGGGMSDTEAFF; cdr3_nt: TGTGCCATCAGTCCCAGAGGGGGAGGGATGTCGGACACTGAAGCTTTCTTT
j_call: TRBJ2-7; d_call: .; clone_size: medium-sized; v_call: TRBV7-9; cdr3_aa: CSVLGGYEQYF; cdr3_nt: TGTTCCGTCCTCGGCGGCTACGAGCAGTACTTC
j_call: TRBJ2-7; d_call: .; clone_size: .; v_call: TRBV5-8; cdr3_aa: CASSLQRDEQYF; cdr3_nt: TGTGCCAGCAGCTTGCAGAGGGACGAGCAGTACTTC
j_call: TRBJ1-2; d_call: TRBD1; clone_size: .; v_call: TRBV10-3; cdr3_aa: CAITVDRVEGYTF; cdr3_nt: TGTGCCATCACCGTGGACAGGGTAGAAGGCTACACCTTC
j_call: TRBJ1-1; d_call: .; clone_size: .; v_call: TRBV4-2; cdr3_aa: CASSRTRDTEAFF; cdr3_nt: TGTGCCAGCAGCCGAACTCGTGACACTGAAGCTTTCTTT
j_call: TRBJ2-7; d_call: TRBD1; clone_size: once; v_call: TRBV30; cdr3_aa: CAWSWGQGDSYEQYF; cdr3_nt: TGTGCCTGGTCCTGGGGACAGGGGGACTCCTACGAGCAGTACTTC
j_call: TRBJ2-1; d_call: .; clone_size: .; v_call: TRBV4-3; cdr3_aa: CASSQAGLPLDEQFF; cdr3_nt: TGCGCCAGCAGCCAAGCGGGACTCCCCCTGGATGAGCAGTTCTTC
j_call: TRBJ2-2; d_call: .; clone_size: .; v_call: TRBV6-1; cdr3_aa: CASRDSNTGELFF; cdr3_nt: TGTGCCAGCCGCGACAGTAACACCGGGGAGCTGTTTTTT
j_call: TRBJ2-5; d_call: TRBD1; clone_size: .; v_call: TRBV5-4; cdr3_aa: CASSQDRGETQYF; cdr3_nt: TGTGCCAGCAGCCAGGACAGGGGTGAGACCCAGTACTTC
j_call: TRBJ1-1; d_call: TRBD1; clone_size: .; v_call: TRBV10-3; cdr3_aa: CAISEGTGWTEAFF; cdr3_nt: TGTGCCATCAGTGAGGGGACAGGGTGGACTGAAGCTTTCTTT
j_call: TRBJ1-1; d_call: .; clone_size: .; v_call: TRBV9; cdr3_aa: CASSSTWNQNTEAFF; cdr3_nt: TGTGCCAGCAGCTCGACTTGGAATCAGAACACTGAAGCTTTCTTT